A single sample gave rise to the 13 T cell receptor beta chains below, sequenced in a study of T-cell reconstitution after alpha-beta-depleted transplantation in children. Unique molecular identifiers were incorporated into the prepared TCRbeta library. MiXCR, run by TCRdb on the PCR reads, gives a single entry per CDR3 protein. Of some 200,000 distinct CDR3 sequences in the sample, about a tenth were seen once. The sample consisted of PBMCs from the stem cell graft donor, taken from the stem cell graft. The receptors were sampled from a human donor who donated a stem cell graft to a child with acute lymphoblastic leukemia.

This clonotype was seen more than once but under ten times. J is TRBJ2-7 and V is TRBV10-3, with no clear D. The germline gives CDR1 ENHRY, CDR2 SYGVKD. V lost 2 bases, J lost 6 bases, and 14 bases lay in between. CDR3 length: 14 amino acids. Here the CDR3 reads CAISELPQSSEQYF. DNA of the CDR3: TGTGCCATCAGTGAGCTCCCACAGTCGTCCGAGCAGTACTTC.

This clonotype was observed a few times. The V call is TRBV5-1, the J call TRBJ2-1, with 9 bases identical to TRBD1. From germline, CDR1 is SGHRS and CDR2 YFSETQ. Trimming removed 4 bases from V and 2 bases from J; junction bases left unmatched: 1. The CDR3 covers 14 residues. The DNA of the CDR3 is TGCGCCAGCAGCCACAGGGGGCCCTACAATGAGCAGTTCTTC. Protein product: CASSHRGPYNEQFF.

This clonotype occurred many times. The CDR3 reads CSARGKVAAYNEQFF. In DNA form, the CDR3 reads TGCAGTGCTAGAGGGAAGGTGGCTGCCTACAATGAGCAGTTCTTC. The J gene is TRBJ2-1, the V gene TRBV20-1; D call uncertain. This CDR3 contains 15 residues. Germline V gene sequence: CDR1 DFQATT, CDR2 SNEGSKA (reference sequence). V was clipped by 1 base and J by 2 bases, with 12 bases between them.

This clonotype was picked up many times. This chain uses TRBV14 with TRBJ2-3; no clear D. V lost 4 bases and J 5 bases, leaving 19 bases between the germline ends. Germline V lookup: CDR1 SGHDN, CDR2 FVKESK. The CDR3 extends over 16 amino acids. The CDR3 nucleotides are TGTGCCAGCAGCCTTCGACCCAGAAAAGGACGAGATACGCAGTATTTT. Translating gives CASSLRPRKGRDTQYF.

This clonotype was seen only a few times. The chain joins TRBV20-1 to TRBJ1-2; the D is unclear. Looked up from germline, CDR1 is DFQATT and CDR2 is SNEGSKA (reference sequence). This CDR3 comprises 11 residues. Trimming shortened V by 6 bases and J by 7 bases, and 12 bases separated the two germline ends. The CDR3, as DNA: TGCAGTGCCTCGGACGTCCCTGGCTACACCTTC. Protein: CSASDVPGYTF.

A few counts support this clonotype. J is TRBJ1-2 and V is TRBV12-3 or TRBV12-4; D is ambiguous. The V and J ends lost 3 bases and 7 bases respectively, with 12 bases between them. The CDR3 runs 13 residues. The CDR3 coding sequence is TGTGCCAGCAGTTTTATGGCAGCCGCTGGCTACACCTTC. Amino acid sequence: CASSFMAAAGYTF.

The V call is TRBV10-3, the J call TRBJ1-2, with TRBD1 as a possible D gene (5 bases). The germline gives CDR1 ENHRY, CDR2 SYGVKD. The CDR3 runs to 11 residues. V was pared by 11 bases and J by 4 bases, with 11 bases between. The CDR3 sequence is CAGGGLYGYTF. CDR3 bases: TGTGCCGGGGGGGGACTCTATGGCTACACCTTC.

This clonotype was detected many times. The rearrangement links TRBV12-3 or TRBV12-4 to TRBJ1-4; D is undetermined. The CDR3 is 13 amino acids. Trimming pared 10 bases from V and 2 bases from J, leaving 11 bases between. The CDR3 loop reads CATSGGTNEKLFF. CDR3 sequence (DNA): TGTGCCACGAGTGGCGGCACTAATGAAAAACTGTTTTTT.

This clonotype was recorded many times. The DNA of the CDR3 is TGTGCCAGCAGTTTAAGGGACGCGAATGAGGGCACCTTC. It codes for CASSLRDANEGTF. This sequence joins TRBV12-3 or TRBV12-4 and TRBJ1-2, with D maybe TRBD1 (5 bases). CDR3 length: 13 residues. The V end was cut by 2 bases, the J end by 13 bases, with 17 bases between.

In this sample, this clonotype turned up many times. V gene TRBV9 combines with J gene TRBJ1-4, with D unresolved. Germline values: CDR1 SGDLS, CDR2 YYNGEE. V gave up 0 bases and J gave up 6 bases, with 9 bases separating them. This CDR3 is 14 amino acids long. The CDR3 DNA reads TGTGCCAGCAGCGTAGCCGGCAGCCATGAAAAACTGTTTTTT. Translation gives CASSVAGSHEKLFF.

The V and J genes are TRBV5-4 and TRBJ1-2; 9 bases match TRBD1. The germline V gene has CDR1 SGHNT and CDR2 YYREEE (reference sequence). V gave up 3 bases and J gave up 4 bases; unmatched junction bases: 10. The CDR3 is made up of 16 amino acids. The CDR3, as DNA: TGTGCCAGCAGCTCCCTAATCCGACAGGGGGGCTATGGCTACACCTTC. Protein product: CASSSLIRQGGYGYTF.

This clonotype was detected ten times or more. The V and J genes are TRBV12-3 or TRBV12-4 and TRBJ2-3; 7 bases map to TRBD2. The length of the CDR3 is 14 residues. The V segment lost 2 bases and the J segment 4 bases; nucleotides outside the gene matches: 3. CDR3 in amino acids: CASSLTGGSDTQYF. CDR3 nucleotides: TGTGCCAGCAGTTTAACGGGGGGATCAGATACGCAGTATTTT.

This clonotype was seen many times. The rearrangement links TRBV7-9 to TRBJ1-1, with D tentatively TRBD1 (6 bases). V was clipped by 5 bases and J by 5 bases, with 12 bases between them. From germline, CDR1 is SEHNR and CDR2 FQNEAQ (reference sequence). The CDR3 runs 13 residues. CDR3 sequence: CASSPKGGTEAFF. The DNA of the CDR3 is TGTGCCAGCAGCCCAAAGGGGGGAACTGAAGCTTTCTTT.